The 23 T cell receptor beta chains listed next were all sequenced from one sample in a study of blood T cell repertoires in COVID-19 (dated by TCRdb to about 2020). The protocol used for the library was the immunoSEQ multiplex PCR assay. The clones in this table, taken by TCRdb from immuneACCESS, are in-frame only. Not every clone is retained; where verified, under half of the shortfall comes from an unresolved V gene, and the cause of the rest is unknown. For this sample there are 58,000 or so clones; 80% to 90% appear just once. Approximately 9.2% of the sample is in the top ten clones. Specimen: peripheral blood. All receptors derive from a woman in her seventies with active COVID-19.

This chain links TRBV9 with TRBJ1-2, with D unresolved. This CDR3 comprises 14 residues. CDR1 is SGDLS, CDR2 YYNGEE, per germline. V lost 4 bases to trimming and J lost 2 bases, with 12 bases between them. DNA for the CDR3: TGTGCCAGCAGCCCCGGGTTAGAGAACTATGGCTACACCTTC. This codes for CASSPGLENYGYTF.

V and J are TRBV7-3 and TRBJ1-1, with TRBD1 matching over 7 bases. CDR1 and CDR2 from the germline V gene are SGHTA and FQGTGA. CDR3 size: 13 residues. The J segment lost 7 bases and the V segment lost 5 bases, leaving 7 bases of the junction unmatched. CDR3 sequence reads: CASSPRGQLEAFF. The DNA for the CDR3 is TGTGCCAGCAGCCCTAGGGGACAGCTTGAAGCTTTCTTT.

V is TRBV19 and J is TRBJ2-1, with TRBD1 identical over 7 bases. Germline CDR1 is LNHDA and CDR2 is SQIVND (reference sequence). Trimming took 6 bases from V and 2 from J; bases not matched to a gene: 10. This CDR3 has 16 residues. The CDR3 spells CASSRQGHPPYNEQFF. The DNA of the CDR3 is TGTGCCAGTAGCCGACAGGGACACCCCCCCTACAATGAGCAGTTCTTC.

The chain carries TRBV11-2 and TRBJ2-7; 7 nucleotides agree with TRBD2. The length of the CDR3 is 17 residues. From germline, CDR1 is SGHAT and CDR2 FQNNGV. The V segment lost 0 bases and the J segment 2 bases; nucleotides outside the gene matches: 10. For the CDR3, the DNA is TGTGCCAGCAGCTTAGATGAAGCTAGCGGTTACGCCTACGAGCAGTACTTC. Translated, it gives CASSLDEASGYAYEQYF.

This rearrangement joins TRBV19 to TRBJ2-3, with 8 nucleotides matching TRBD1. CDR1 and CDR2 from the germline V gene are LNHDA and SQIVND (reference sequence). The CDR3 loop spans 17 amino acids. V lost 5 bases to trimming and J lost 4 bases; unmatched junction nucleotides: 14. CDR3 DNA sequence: TGTGCCAGTAGTGTCCAGGACAGGGTCATATATTCAGATACGCAGTATTTT. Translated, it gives CASSVQDRVIYSDTQYF.

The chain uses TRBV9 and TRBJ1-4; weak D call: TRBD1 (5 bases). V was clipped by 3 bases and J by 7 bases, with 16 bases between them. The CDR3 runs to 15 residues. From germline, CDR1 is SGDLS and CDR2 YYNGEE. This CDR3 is CASSAGVGYGEKLFF. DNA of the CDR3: TGTGCCAGCAGCGCGGGGGTAGGGTACGGTGAAAAACTGTTTTTT.

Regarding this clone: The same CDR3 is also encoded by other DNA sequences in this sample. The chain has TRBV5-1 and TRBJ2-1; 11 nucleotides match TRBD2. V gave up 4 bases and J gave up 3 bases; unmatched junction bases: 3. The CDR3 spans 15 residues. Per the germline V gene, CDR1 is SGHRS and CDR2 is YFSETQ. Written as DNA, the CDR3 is TGCGCCAGCAGCCCGGGGACTAGCGGCTACAATGAGCAGTTCTTC. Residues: CASSPGTSGYNEQFF.

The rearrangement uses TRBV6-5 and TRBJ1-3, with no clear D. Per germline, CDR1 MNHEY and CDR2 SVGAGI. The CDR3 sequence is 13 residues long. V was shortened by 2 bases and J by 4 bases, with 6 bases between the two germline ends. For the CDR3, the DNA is TGTGCCAGCAGTTACGCGTCAGGAAACACCATATATTTT. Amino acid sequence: CASSYASGNTIYF.

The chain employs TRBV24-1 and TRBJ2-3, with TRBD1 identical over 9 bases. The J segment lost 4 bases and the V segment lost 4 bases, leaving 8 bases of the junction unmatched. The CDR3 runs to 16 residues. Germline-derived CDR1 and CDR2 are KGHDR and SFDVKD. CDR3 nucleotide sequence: TGTGCCACCAGTGACCCTGGAGGGACAGGGTCAGATACGCAGTATTTT. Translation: CATSDPGGTGSDTQYF.

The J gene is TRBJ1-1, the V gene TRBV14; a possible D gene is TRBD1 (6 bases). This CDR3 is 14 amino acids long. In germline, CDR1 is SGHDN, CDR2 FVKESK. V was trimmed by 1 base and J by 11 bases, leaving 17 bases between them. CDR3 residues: CASSQGRGGQKAFF. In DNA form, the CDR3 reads TGTGCCAGCAGCCAAGGGAGGGGGGGCCAGAAGGCTTTCTTT.

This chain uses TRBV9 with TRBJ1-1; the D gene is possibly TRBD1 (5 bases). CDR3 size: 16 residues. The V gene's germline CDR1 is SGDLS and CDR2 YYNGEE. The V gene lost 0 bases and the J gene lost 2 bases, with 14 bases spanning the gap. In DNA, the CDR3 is TGTGCCAGCAGCGTAGGATTCAGGGAAGAAAACACTGAAGCTTTCTTT. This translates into CASSVGFREENTEAFF.

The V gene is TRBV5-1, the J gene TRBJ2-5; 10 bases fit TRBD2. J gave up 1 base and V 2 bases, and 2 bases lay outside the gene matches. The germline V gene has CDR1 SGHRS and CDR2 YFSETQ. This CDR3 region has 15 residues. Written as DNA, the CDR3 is TGCGCCAGCAGCTTACTAGCGGGGCTCCAAGAGACCCAGTACTTC. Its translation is CASSLLAGLQETQYF.

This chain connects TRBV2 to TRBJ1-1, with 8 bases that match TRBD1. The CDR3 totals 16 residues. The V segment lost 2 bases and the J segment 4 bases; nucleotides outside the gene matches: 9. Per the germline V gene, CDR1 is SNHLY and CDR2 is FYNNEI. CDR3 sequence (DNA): TGTGCCAGCAGTGAACCGGGACAGGCCCGGGGCACTGAAGCTTTCTTT. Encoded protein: CASSEPGQARGTEAFF.

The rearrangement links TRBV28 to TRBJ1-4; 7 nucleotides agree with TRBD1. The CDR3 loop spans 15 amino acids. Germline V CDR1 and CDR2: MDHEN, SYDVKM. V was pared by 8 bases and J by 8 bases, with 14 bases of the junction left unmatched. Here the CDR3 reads CASGPGGQENEKLFF. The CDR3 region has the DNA TGTGCCAGCGGGCCCGGAGGACAGGAGAACGAAAAACTGTTTTTT.

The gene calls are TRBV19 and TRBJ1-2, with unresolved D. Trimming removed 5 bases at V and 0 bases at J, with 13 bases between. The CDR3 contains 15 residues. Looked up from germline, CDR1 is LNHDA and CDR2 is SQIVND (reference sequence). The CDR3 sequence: CASSPPGRANYGYTF. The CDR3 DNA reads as TGTGCCAGTAGTCCACCAGGCCGCGCTAACTATGGCTACACCTTC.

The CDR3 coding sequence is TGTGCCAGCAGTTACCCTACTGTTCCGGGTAATTCACCCCTCCACTTT. This gives the protein CASSYPTVPGNSPLHF. The chain joins TRBV6-6 to TRBJ1-6; the D is unclear. The germline CDR1 and CDR2 sequences are MNHNY and SVGAGI (reference sequence). V was trimmed by 2 bases and J by 6 bases, leaving 14 bases between them. CDR3 length: 16 amino acids.

CDR3 bases: TGTGCCAGCAGCTCCGTAGCTACACAGGGTAGAAGGCATGAGCAGTTCTTC. Translating gives CASSSVATQGRRHEQFF. The V gene is TRBV7-9, the J gene TRBJ2-1, with a tentative D call TRBD1 (6 bases). This CDR3 has 17 residues. The ends were cut back, 4 bases at V and 8 bases at J, with 24 bases in the middle. Germline lookup yields CDR1 SEHNR and CDR2 FQNEAQ (reference sequence).

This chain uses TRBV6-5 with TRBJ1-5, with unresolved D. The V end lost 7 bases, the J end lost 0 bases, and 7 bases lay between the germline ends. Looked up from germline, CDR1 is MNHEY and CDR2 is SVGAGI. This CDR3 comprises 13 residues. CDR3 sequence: CASMENSNQPQHF. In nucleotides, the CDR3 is TGTGCCAGCATGGAGAATAGCAATCAGCCCCAGCATTTT.

The CDR3 is CASRWGEGIDTQYF. The CDR3 region has the DNA TGTGCCAGCAGGTGGGGGGAGGGGATAGATACGCAGTATTTT. The chain uses TRBV6-5 and TRBJ2-3; 7 nucleotides align to TRBD2. From germline, CDR1 is MNHEY and CDR2 SVGAGI. V lost 6 bases to trimming and J lost 5 bases; unmatched junction nucleotides: 8. CDR3 length equals 14 residues.

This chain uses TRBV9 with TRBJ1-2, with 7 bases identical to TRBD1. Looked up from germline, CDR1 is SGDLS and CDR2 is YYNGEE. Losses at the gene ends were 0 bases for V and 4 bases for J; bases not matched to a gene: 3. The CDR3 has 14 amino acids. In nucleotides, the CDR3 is TGTGCCAGCAGCGTAGGTGAGGGGGCCTATGGCTACACCTTC. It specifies CASSVGEGAYGYTF.

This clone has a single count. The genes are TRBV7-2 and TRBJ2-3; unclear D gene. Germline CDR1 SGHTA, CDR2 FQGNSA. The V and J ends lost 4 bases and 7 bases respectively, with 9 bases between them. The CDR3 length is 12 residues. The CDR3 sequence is CASSYGGYTQYF. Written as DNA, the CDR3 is TGTGCCAGCAGCTACGGCGGATATACGCAGTATTTT.

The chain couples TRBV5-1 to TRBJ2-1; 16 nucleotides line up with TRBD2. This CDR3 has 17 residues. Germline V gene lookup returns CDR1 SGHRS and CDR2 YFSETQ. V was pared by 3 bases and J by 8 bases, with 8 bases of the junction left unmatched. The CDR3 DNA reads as TGCGCCAGCAGCTACGGGACTAGCGGGAGGGCCTCGGATGAGCAGTTCTTC. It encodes CASSYGTSGRASDEQFF.

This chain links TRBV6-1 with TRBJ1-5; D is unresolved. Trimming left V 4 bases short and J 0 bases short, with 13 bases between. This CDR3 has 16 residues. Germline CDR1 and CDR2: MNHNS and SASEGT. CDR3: CASSGRSEGSNQPQHF. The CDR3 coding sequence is TGTGCCAGCAGTGGCAGGTCCGAAGGTAGCAATCAGCCCCAGCATTTT.